The 12 T cell receptor beta chains in this list originate from one sample, sequenced in a study of regulatory T cells in long-lasting Graves disease. Noted time point: newly diagnosed GD, antithyroid drugs for less than 3 months. TCR sequences were obtained from RNA taken from PBMCs. Investigators prepared the TCR beta libraries by applying iRepertoire HTBI primers and Arm-PCR of CDR3 regions. TCRdb re-called the multiplex PCR reads with MiXCR, one entry per CDR3 protein. The data contain roughly 560,000 distinct CDR3 sequences, about 16% of them seen just once; the ten biggest clones take up approximately 25%. These same data were also listed under a study on T cells in Graves' hyperthyroidism and ophthalmopathy.

Here the sequenced sample was peripheral blood mononuclear cells (PBMCs), taken at new diagnosis, from a patient treated with antithyroid drugs. Receptors were obtained from a woman aged 35 to 60 with Graves disease.

The chain recombines TRBV7-2 with TRBJ2-3, with TRBD1 as a possible D gene (5 bases). This CDR3 spans 17 amino acids. V lost 5 bases to trimming and J lost 3 bases, with 21 bases between them. From germline, CDR1 is SGHTA and CDR2 FQGNSA. The CDR3 region has the DNA TGTGCCAGCAGCCTTGTCAGGGTGGCAGGGTGGACAGATACGCAGTATTTT. The encoded protein is CASSLVRVAGWTDTQYF.

This clonotype was seen ten or more times. This chain joins TRBV28 and TRBJ2-3, with a possible D match to TRBD2 (5 bases). The germline V and J ends were trimmed by 8 bases and 2 bases, with 11 bases remaining between them. In germline, CDR1 is MDHEN, CDR2 SYDVKM. The CDR3 is made up of 13 amino acids. The CDR3 region is CASLSGVTDTQYF. CDR3 nucleotides: TGTGCCAGCTTATCCGGGGTCACAGATACGCAGTATTTT.

V usage is TRBV12-3 or TRBV12-4 and J usage is TRBJ2-7; D gene uncertain. CDR3 size: 15 residues. V lost 3 bases to trimming and J lost 0 bases, with 12 bases between them. The CDR3 loop reads CASSFRLASSYEQYF. As DNA, the CDR3 is TGTGCCAGCAGTTTCAGGTTGGCGAGCTCCTACGAGCAGTACTTC.

This rearrangement joins TRBV4-1 to TRBJ1-6, with D unclear. This CDR3 contains 12 residues. Looked up from germline, CDR1 is MGHRA and CDR2 is YSYEKL. Trimming took off 3 bases at V and 12 bases at J, with 9 bases between the two ends. This CDR3 is CASSQQWGPLHF. The DNA for the CDR3 is TGCGCCAGCAGCCAGCAGTGGGGACCCCTCCACTTT.

This clonotype was seen many times. V and J are TRBV2 and TRBJ2-5, with 9 bases identical to TRBD2. CDR1 is SNHLY, CDR2 FYNNEI, per germline. The CDR3 length is 15 residues. The trim removed 1 base at V and 5 bases at J, leaving 5 bases unmatched. CDR3 residues: CASSEVSGGGETQYF. CDR3 nucleotides: TGTGCCAGCAGTGAAGTTAGCGGGGGCGGGGAGACCCAGTACTTC.

Many counts were recorded for this clonotype. The rearrangement links TRBV6-1 to TRBJ1-1; 7 positions agree with TRBD1. This CDR3 has 14 residues. J was trimmed by 4 bases and V by 7 bases; bases with no gene match: 9. The germline V gene has CDR1 MNHNS and CDR2 SASEGT. The CDR3 nucleotides read TGTGCCAGCAACCGACAGGGATTTGGCACTGAAGCTTTCTTT. As protein: CASNRQGFGTEAFF.

The sample holds many counts of this clonotype. The chain combines TRBV7-8 with TRBJ1-5; tentatively, D is TRBD1 (5 bases). Looked up from germline, CDR1 is SGHVS and CDR2 is FQNEAQ. V dropped 4 bases and J dropped 7 bases, with 17 bases sitting between them. There are 15 residues in the CDR3. CDR3 loop: CASSWGVFVGQPQHF. CDR3 in DNA: TGTGCCAGCAGCTGGGGGGTTTTCGTGGGACAGCCCCAGCATTTT.

This clonotype has ten or more counts. The chain is built from TRBV20-1 and TRBJ1-2, with D possibly matching TRBD1 (5 bases). This CDR3 contains 13 residues. The V gene lost 0 bases and the J gene lost 2 bases, with 7 bases spanning the gap. Looked up from germline, CDR1 is DFQATT and CDR2 is SNEGSKA (reference sequence). For the CDR3, the DNA is TGCAGTGCTAGAGATAGGGGAAACTATGGCTACACCTTC. Its protein is CSARDRGNYGYTF.

This clonotype was found a few times. The rearrangement joins TRBV6-4 to TRBJ1-2; perhaps TRBD1 as D (5 bases). The CDR3 contains 15 residues. V lost 5 bases and J 2 bases, leaving 15 bases between the germline ends. Germline-derived CDR1 and CDR2 are MRHNA and SNTAGT. The CDR3 DNA is TGTGCCAGCAGTTTTGGGGCATCACCCAACTATGGCTACACCTTC. It specifies CASSFGASPNYGYTF.

This clonotype was counted many times. The chain joins TRBV3-1 to TRBJ2-7, with TRBD2 identical over 7 bases. CDR1 is LGHDT and CDR2 is YNNKEL in the germline V gene (reference sequence). The CDR3 runs to 14 residues. V shed 4 bases, J shed 3 bases, and the junction held 6 bases outside the gene matches. CDR3 protein: CASSPHSSGYEQYF. CDR3 sequence (DNA): TGTGCCAGCAGCCCTCATTCTAGCGGCTACGAGCAGTACTTC.

The V call is TRBV3-1, the J call TRBJ2-6; a possible D gene is TRBD1 (5 bases). Germline CDR1 is LGHDT and CDR2 is YNNKEL (reference sequence). V gave up 7 bases and J gave up 0 bases, with 10 bases separating them. This CDR3 contains 15 residues. The CDR3 spells CASKRQFSGANVLTF. As DNA, the CDR3 is TGTGCCAGCAAAAGACAGTTCTCTGGGGCCAACGTCCTGACTTTC.

The chain has TRBV6-2 or TRBV6-3 and TRBJ2-1, with D unresolved. The CDR3 runs 16 residues. V was clipped by 7 bases and J by 4 bases, with 20 bases between them. The germline CDR1 and CDR2 sequences are MNHEY and SVGEGT. The CDR3 DNA sequence: TGTGCCAGCACCCCCAGGCCCACCGGTTATTACAATGAGCAGTTCTTC. It specifies CASTPRPTGYYNEQFF.